This T cell receptor beta chain appears in the sequencing data of a study of blood T cell repertoires in COVID-19 (TCRdb year 2020). In terms of the full investigation: The collaborator samples originated in the United States, Italy and Spain and spanned the acute and convalescent phases of COVID-19. The prospective study material was composed of cDNA or gDNA derived from T cells, B-cell-depleted T cells, or PBMCs. Subjects who had been exposed to COVID-19, were actively infected with it, or had recovered from it provided the deeply sampled blood TCRbeta repertoires that made up the dataset. A freely available public database, intended as a resource for researchers studying the immune response to SARS-CoV-2, is where the repertoires were released. Samples came from the ongoing ImmuneRACE study (first 160 participants) plus 1,254 subjects from 6 global collaborators. Sample metadata almost always included a de-identified subject ID, COVID-19 status, age in years and sex. Where available, HLA class I and class II types were obtained from metadata supplied by the sample provider rather than from assay-based typing. Overall study results and their limits: The quantity of clinical and demographic metadata differed by source and by participant and was supplied without curation.

About this clone: The specificity of this receptor is unknown. Qualities for individual bases were not recorded, and no much larger clone is one base off.

TCRbeta CDR3 regions were amplified from genomic DNA using the immunoSEQ Assay, a bias-controlled multiplex PCR. The authors' pipeline ran thus. Within the assay, amplification of reference gene primers was used to estimate how many nucleated cells each sample contained. To quantify the absolute abundance of each unique TCRbeta CDR3 rearrangement, sequence reads were collapsed and filtered. Productive Simpson clonality was computed per sample as the square root of Simpson's diversity index over productive rearrangements. Not all clones reach the TCRdb copy of this immuneACCESS table, which keeps in-frame sequences only. Checked studies attribute under half of the gap to unresolved V genes and leave the rest unexplained. That table is the source of V, J and clone size, and D and trimming were worked out from the DNA. A total of about 280,000 clones appear in this sample, approximately 86% of them only once. The ten top clones hold 2.2% of the sample.

The CDR3, from cysteine to phenylalanine, totals 10 residues. Solely the CDR3 DNA is kept, with 30 bases framed from the first base. As encoded in the germline V gene, CDR1 is SQVTM while CDR2 is ANQGSEA. V lost 6 bases and J lost 9 bases, and the count of bases not matched to a germline gene is 2. Samples from volunteer blood donors who had recovered from COVID-19 were contributed by a second Seattle source. The collaborating institutions used their own protocols to collect whole blood in K2EDTA tubes. For TCRbeta analysis, collaborators shipped samples as frozen whole blood, isolated PBMCs, or DNA extracted from either of those sample types.

This clonotype was obtained from a woman between 45 and 65 years old who had recovered from COVID-19. Sequencing was performed on peripheral blood. The V gene is TRBV29-1 and the J gene is TRBJ1-2; 9 nucleotides in the junction match TRBD1. The bases are TGCAGCGTGGACAGGGGAAGCTACACCTTC. This sequence encodes CSVDRGSYTF.